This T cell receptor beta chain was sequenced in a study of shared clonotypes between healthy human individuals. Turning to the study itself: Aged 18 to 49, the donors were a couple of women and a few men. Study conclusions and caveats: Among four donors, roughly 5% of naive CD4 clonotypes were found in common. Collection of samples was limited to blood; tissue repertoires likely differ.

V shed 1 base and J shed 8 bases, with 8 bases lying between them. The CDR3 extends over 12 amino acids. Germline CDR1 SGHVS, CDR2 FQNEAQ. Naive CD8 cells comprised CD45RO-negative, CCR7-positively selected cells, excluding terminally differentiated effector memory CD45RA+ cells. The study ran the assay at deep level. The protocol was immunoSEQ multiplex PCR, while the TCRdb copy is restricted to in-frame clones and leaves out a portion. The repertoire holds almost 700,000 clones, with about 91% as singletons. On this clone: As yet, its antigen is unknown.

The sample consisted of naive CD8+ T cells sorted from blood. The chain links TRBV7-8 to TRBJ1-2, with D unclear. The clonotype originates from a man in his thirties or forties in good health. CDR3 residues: CASSLVQGGYTF. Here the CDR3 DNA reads TGTGCCAGCAGCTTAGTTCAAGGGGGCTACACCTTC.